The 14 T cell receptor beta chains below all came from one sample that was sequenced in a study of CD8+ T cells in alopecia areata. RNA was extracted and reverse transcribed into cDNA as the sequencing template. Sequenced by immunoSEQ multiplex PCR; TCRdb stores in-frame clones only, minus some. Of 160,000 or so clones listed, 58% are singletons. Treatment given: oral pan-JAK inhibitor, 5-10 mg twice daily. The specimen was CD4+ T cells sorted from blood, collected at approximately week 56, from a patient treated with tofacitinib. Source of these receptors: a human donor with alopecia areata.

This clone occurred once. V usage is TRBV7-9 and J usage is TRBJ1-6, with TRBD1 matching over 9 bases. V lost 6 bases and J lost 7; bases outside the gene matches: 4. The CDR3 totals 14 residues. CDR1 is SEHNR, CDR2 FQNEAQ, per germline (reference sequence). The CDR3 coding sequence is TGTGCCAGCAGGACCGGGACAGGGAATTCACCCCTCCACTTT. Amino acid sequence: CASRTGTGNSPLHF.

V and J are TRBV10-2 and TRBJ1-2, with D tentatively TRBD1 (5 bases). The ends were cut back, 8 bases at V and 1 base at J, with 14 bases in the middle. The CDR3 sequence is 14 residues long. Germline-derived CDR1 and CDR2 are WSHSY and SAAADI. The CDR3 loop reads CASGTGQGNYGYTF. CDR3 bases: TGCGCCAGCGGCACGGGGCAGGGTAACTATGGCTACACCTTC.

The J gene is TRBJ2-7, the V gene TRBV30; 8 bases are shared with TRBD2. This CDR3 has 14 residues. After removal of 7 bases from V and 2 bases from J, the junction contained 10 bases not matched to a gene. Looked up from germline, CDR1 is GTSNPN and CDR2 is SVGIG (reference sequence). CDR3 region: CASHSAGAAYEQYF. CDR3 nucleotides: TGTGCCTCCCATTCAGCGGGGGCCGCCTACGAGCAGTACTTC.

This clone occurred a few times. The rearrangement uses TRBV29-1 and TRBJ2-3; 9 nucleotides match TRBD2. Germline V CDR1 and CDR2: SQVTM, ANQGSEA. The CDR3 sequence is 14 residues long. The CDR3 nucleotides read TGCATCATTACCCTCGCGGGGGGGCCGGGTACGCAGTATTTT. This gives the protein CIITLAGGPGTQYF.

J is TRBJ2-7 and V is TRBV9; TRBD1 aligns across 8 bases. The CDR3 consists of 15 residues. Unmatched junction bases numbered 7, after V lost 0 bases and J lost 5 bases. Per germline, CDR1 SGDLS and CDR2 YYNGEE. The CDR3 DNA follows: TGTGCCAGCAGCGTAGAGGGGACAGGAAGGGACGAGCAGTACTTC. Translated: CASSVEGTGRDEQYF.

This chain connects TRBV4-1 to TRBJ2-7, with TRBD1 matching 9 bases. The J segment lost 1 base and the V segment lost 3 bases, leaving 4 bases of the junction unmatched. This CDR3 is built from 15 residues. Germline CDR1 MGHRA, CDR2 YSYEKL. The DNA for the CDR3 is TGCGCCAGCAGCCACGGTGGGACAGGGTCCTACGAGCAGTACTTC. As protein: CASSHGGTGSYEQYF.

V is TRBV6-5 and J is TRBJ2-7; TRBD1 matches 8 bases. With V trimmed by 6 bases and J by 5 bases, 6 bases remained unmatched. The CDR3 runs to 13 residues. Per germline, CDR1 MNHEY and CDR2 SVGAGI. Written as DNA, the CDR3 is TGTGCCAGCAGCAGGACAGGGCCCCACGAGCAGTACTTC. This encodes CASSRTGPHEQYF.

This clone was seen only a few times. This chain links TRBV29-1 with TRBJ1-2, with D unclear. Looked up from germline, CDR1 is SQVTM and CDR2 is ANQGSEA. Trimming took off 4 bases at V and 8 bases at J, with 11 bases between the two ends. The CDR3 consists of 11 residues. CDR3 loop: CSVGGQEGYTF. CDR3 in DNA: TGCAGCGTTGGAGGGCAGGAGGGCTACACCTTC.

This clone was picked up a small number of times. The chain has TRBV15 and TRBJ1-2, with TRBD1 matching 8 bases. Unmatched junction bases numbered 1, after V lost 5 bases and J lost 5 bases. CDR1 is LNHNV and CDR2 is YYDKDF in the germline V gene (reference sequence). The CDR3 has 12 residues. The CDR3 DNA is TGTGCCACCAGCCGACAGGGGTATGGCTACACCTTC. Its translation: CATSRQGYGYTF.

J is TRBJ1-2 and V is TRBV7-9; 7 bases are a match to TRBD1. V dropped 6 bases and J dropped 0; count of bases not matched to a gene: 4. CDR3 length equals 14 residues. Per germline, CDR1 SEHNR and CDR2 FQNEAQ (reference sequence). CDR3 bases: TGTGCCAGCAGACATGACAGGGCTAACTATGGCTACACCTTC. This translates into CASRHDRANYGYTF.

CDR3 residues: CASRGPGQGPYEQYF. CDR3 coding DNA: TGTGCCAGTAGGGGACCGGGACAGGGGCCCTACGAGCAGTACTTC. This chain connects TRBV19 to TRBJ2-7; 10 bases map to TRBD1. The CDR3 spans 15 residues. The J segment lost 2 bases and the V segment lost 6 bases, leaving 7 bases of the junction unmatched. Germline V gives CDR1 LNHDA, CDR2 SQIVND (reference sequence).

The chain couples TRBV25-1 to TRBJ2-7, with TRBD1 matching over 7 bases. This CDR3 region has 12 residues. CDR1 is MGHDK and CDR2 is SYGVNS in the germline V gene. Losses at the gene ends were 8 bases for V and 2 bases for J; bases not matched to a gene: 3. The CDR3 reads CASERGPYEQYF. In nucleotides, the CDR3 is TGTGCCAGCGAGAGGGGGCCCTACGAGCAGTACTTC.

The V gene is TRBV7-9, the J gene TRBJ1-4; 8 bases map to TRBD1. Trimming removed 5 bases from V and 7 bases from J; junction bases left unmatched: 6. Per the germline V gene, CDR1 is SEHNR and CDR2 is FQNEAQ (reference sequence). CDR3 length: 14 amino acids. The CDR3 nucleotides are TGTGCCAGCAGCGCAAGGACAGGGACTGAAAAACTGTTTTTT. It translates to CASSARTGTEKLFF.

The V call is TRBV9, the J call TRBJ2-5; D gene unclear. Trimming took off 0 bases at V and 5 bases at J, with 11 bases between the two ends. Germline CDR1 reads SGDLS; CDR2 reads YYNGEE. This CDR3 has 14 residues. The CDR3 here is CASSVALGPETQYF. In nucleotides, the CDR3 is TGTGCCAGCAGCGTAGCTCTCGGGCCCGAGACCCAGTACTTC.